This TCR beta chain was captured by sequencing in a study of T cell responses to AZD1222 COVID-19 vaccine. Study observations and caveats: Mostly white British, mostly female donors; authors suggested clonal diversity may be underestimated.

This clone was found once. Its antigen is as yet unknown. The CDR3 runs 11 residues. Trimming took off 7 bases at V and 11 bases at J, with 17 bases between the two ends. Per germline, CDR1 SQVTM and CDR2 ANQGSEA. Clones were sequenced by immunoSEQ multiplex PCR, and TCRdb holds only the in-frame ones, with some missing. The repertoire holds approximately 220,000 clones, about 93% seen once, with about 1% in the top ten. The rearrangement joins TRBV29-1 to TRBJ1-1; a possible D gene is TRBD1 (5 bases). The clonotype comes from an adult in good health. Source: peripheral blood, taken on day 0 of MenACWY control vaccination. This CDR3 is CSGTGTTYAFF. Written as DNA, the CDR3 is TGCAGCGGGACCGGGACCACATACGCTTTCTTT. Drawing the rest from reference TRBV29-1 and TRBJ1-1, the complete variable domain is SAVISQKPSRDICQRGTSLTIQCQVDSQVTMMFWYRQQPGQSLTLIATANQGSEATYESGFVIDKFPISRPNLTFSTLTVSNMSPEDSSIYLCSGTGTTYAFFGQGTRLTVV.